Following are 10 T cell receptor beta chains from one sample sequenced in a study of T cell responses to AZD1222 COVID-19 vaccine. This table comes from immunoSEQ multiplex PCR, and its TCRdb copy is limited to in-frame clones, with some not included. The top ten clones hold over 0.85% of a sample with about 140,000 clones, 80% to 95% of them seen once. The sequencing used peripheral blood, collected on day 0 of MenACWY control vaccination. The receptor source for this set is an adult in good health.

The V and J genes are TRBV5-1 and TRBJ2-7, with D uncertain. Germline V gives CDR1 SGHRS, CDR2 YFSETQ. This CDR3 contains 12 residues. Between the trimmed V and J ends, which lost 5 bases and 4 bases, there was a span of 10 bases. The CDR3 DNA reads as TGCGCCAGCAGAGGAGAGAAATACGAGCAGTACTTC. The encoded protein is CASRGEKYEQYF.

As to this clone: Additional DNA sequences in this sample encode the identical CDR3. This chain joins TRBV5-4 and TRBJ2-5, with 8 bases that match TRBD1. Germline V gives CDR1 SGHNT, CDR2 YYREEE (reference sequence). CDR3 size: 14 residues. V trimming: 2 bases; J trimming: 4 bases; junction bases outside the gene matches: 4. The CDR3 loop is CASSLGQGGETQYF. In nucleotides, the CDR3 is TGTGCCAGCAGCTTAGGACAGGGCGGAGAGACCCAGTACTTC.

The sample holds one count of this clone. The chain employs TRBV5-6 and TRBJ2-7; D ambiguous. Germline lookup yields CDR1 SGHDT and CDR2 YYEEEE. V lost 1 base to trimming and J lost 6 bases, with 5 bases between them. The CDR3 extends over 11 amino acids. The CDR3: CASSLLLEQYF. CDR3 DNA sequence: TGTGCCAGCAGCTTGTTACTCGAGCAGTACTTC.

V and J are TRBV11-3 and TRBJ2-5, with D perhaps being TRBD1 or TRBD2 (7 bases each). In germline, CDR1 is SGHNT, CDR2 YENEEA. CDR3 length: 15 residues. Trimming cost V 4 bases and J 5 bases, with 17 bases left between them. The CDR3 DNA follows: TGTGCCAGCAGCTGGGAGGGCCAGGGGGTGGAGACCCAGTACTTC. Translated, it gives CASSWEGQGVETQYF. Full variable domain (missing parts from reference TRBV11-3 and TRBJ2-5): EAGVVQSPRYKIIEKKQPVAFWCNPISGHNTLYWYLQNLGQGPELLIRYENEEAVDDSQLPKDRFSAERLKGVDSTLKIQPAELGDSAVYLCASSWEGQGVETQYFGPGTRLLVL.

This sequence joins TRBV3-1 (or the pseudogene TRBV3-2) and TRBJ2-1; D ambiguous. The ends were cut back, 4 bases at V and 8 bases at J, with 15 bases in the middle. CDR1 is LGHDT and CDR2 is YNNKEL in the germline V gene (reference sequence). CDR3 length: 14 amino acids. CDR3: CASSLSGDPDEQFF. In DNA, the CDR3 is TGTGCCAGCAGCCTAAGTGGAGATCCCGATGAGCAGTTCTTC.

This chain links TRBV19 with TRBJ1-2; no clear D gene. Germline CDR1 is LNHDA and CDR2 is SQIVND (reference sequence). Between the trimmed V and J ends, which lost 3 bases and 6 bases, there was a span of 17 bases. This CDR3 has 15 residues. Here the CDR3 reads CASSIPAPGRDGYTF. CDR3 nucleotide sequence: TGTGCCAGTAGTATCCCAGCCCCCGGGCGGGATGGCTACACCTTC.

The chain uses TRBV7-8 and TRBJ2-5; 13 bases are a match to TRBD2. The germline V gene encodes CDR1 SGHVS and CDR2 FQNEAQ. V lost 2 bases and J lost 2; bases outside the gene matches: 8. The CDR3 covers 18 residues. CDR3 amino acids: CASSLIFGLAGEQETQYF. CDR3 in DNA: TGTGCCAGCAGCTTAATCTTTGGACTAGCGGGGGAGCAAGAGACCCAGTACTTC. Supplemented by reference TRBV7-8 and TRBJ2-5, the full variable domain reads GAGVSQSPRYKVAKRGQDVALRCDPISGHVSLFWYQQALGQGPEFLTYFQNEAQLDKSGLPSDRFFAERPEGSVSTLKIQRTQQEDSAVYLCASSLIFGLAGEQETQYFGPGTRLLVL.

The chain uses TRBV4-1 and TRBJ1-5; D might be TRBD1 (6 bases). The CDR3 loop spans 15 amino acids. CDR1 is MGHRA and CDR2 is YSYEKL in the germline V gene. Trimming removed 3 bases from V and 4 bases from J, with 13 bases in between. CDR3 region: CASSQNGQQNQPQHF. In DNA form, the CDR3 reads TGCGCCAGCAGCCAGAACGGACAGCAGAATCAGCCCCAGCATTTT.

J is TRBJ2-1 and V is TRBV9, with 7 bases fitting TRBD2. Unmatched junction bases numbered 9, after V lost 0 bases and J lost 9 bases. This CDR3 has 15 residues. Germline CDR1 reads SGDLS; CDR2 reads YYNGEE. CDR3 DNA: TGTGCCAGCAGCGTAGAGGGGAGGGCATTGGGTGAGCAGTTCTTC. This codes for CASSVEGRALGEQFF. Drawing the rest from reference TRBV9 and TRBJ2-1, the complete variable domain is DSGVTQTPKHLITATGQRVTLRCSPRSGDLSVYWYQQSLDQGLQFLIQYYNGEERAKGNILERFSAQQFPDLHSELNLSSLELGDSALYFCASSVEGRALGEQFFGPGTRLTVL.

The chain uses TRBV15 and TRBJ1-1; 7 bases agree with TRBD1. The CDR3 extends over 14 amino acids. J lost 1 base, V lost 4 bases, and 3 bases had no gene match. Germline V gives CDR1 LNHNV, CDR2 YYDKDF (reference sequence). The CDR3 coding sequence is TGTGCCACCAGCATAAACAGGGGGAACACTGAAGCTTTCTTT. Its translation: CATSINRGNTEAFF.